This entry concerns a single TCR beta chain. Its antigen is unknown. The sample comes from a study of cytomegalovirus exposure and HLA in healthy donors. Notes on the study in general: Most TCRs appeared rarely, but some public TCRs recurred in many donors. The classifier reportedly diagnosed cytomegalovirus status with high sensitivity and specificity. In a later analysis, a missense DCLRE1C variant was linked to TCR beta V- and J-gene trimming.

In nominal health when sampled, donors likely had unrecorded immune exposures nonetheless. The PCR made use of 60 Vbeta and 13 Jbeta primers. Clones were sequenced by immunoSEQ multiplex PCR, and TCRdb holds only the in-frame ones, with some missing. The sample includes 170,000 or so clones, roughly 80% of them seen just once. The sequence was obtained from a man under 40 in good health and CMV-seropositive. The sample consisted of PBMCs.

CDR3 bases: TGTGCCAGCAGTCCCTATAGCGGGAGCAGCGCCGAGCAGTACTTC. It translates to CASSPYSGSSAEQYF. The rearrangement links TRBV27 to TRBJ2-7; 9 nucleotides agree with TRBD2. Germline assignment: CDR1 MNHEY and CDR2 SMNVEV (reference sequence). V was pared by 5 bases and J by 6 bases, with 11 bases of the junction left unmatched. The CDR3 loop spans 15 amino acids.